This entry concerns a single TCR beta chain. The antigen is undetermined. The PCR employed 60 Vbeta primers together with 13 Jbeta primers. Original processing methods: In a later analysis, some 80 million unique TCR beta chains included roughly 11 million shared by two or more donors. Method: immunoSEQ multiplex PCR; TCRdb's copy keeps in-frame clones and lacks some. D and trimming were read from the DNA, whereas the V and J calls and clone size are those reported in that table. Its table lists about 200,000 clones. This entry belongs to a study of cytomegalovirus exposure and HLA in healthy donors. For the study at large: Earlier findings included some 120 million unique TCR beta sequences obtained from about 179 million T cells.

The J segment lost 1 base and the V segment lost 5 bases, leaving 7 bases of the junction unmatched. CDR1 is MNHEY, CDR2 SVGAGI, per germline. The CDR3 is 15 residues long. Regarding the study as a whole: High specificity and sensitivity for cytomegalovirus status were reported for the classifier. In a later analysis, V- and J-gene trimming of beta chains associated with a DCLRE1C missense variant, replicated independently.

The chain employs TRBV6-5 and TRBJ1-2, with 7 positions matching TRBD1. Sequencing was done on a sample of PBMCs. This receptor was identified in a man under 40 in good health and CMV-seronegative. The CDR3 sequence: CASSRDRVLNYGYTF. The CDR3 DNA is TGTGCCAGCAGTCGTGACAGGGTCCTTAACTATGGCTACACCTTC.